A single sample gave rise to the 28 T cell receptor beta chains below, sequenced in a study of shared clonotypes between healthy human individuals. Profiled with immunoSEQ multiplex PCR; TCRdb holds only in-frame clones, not every one. Found here are about 1 million clones, approximately 76% of them singletons; the top ten hold around 1.5%. Sequencing was carried out using memory CD4+ T cells sorted from blood. Specified subset: CD45RA-negative fraction. These receptors all come from a man aged 18 to 29 in good health.

This clone was seen a single time. The chain is built from TRBV2 and TRBJ1-5, with D unclear. This CDR3 contains 16 residues. The germline CDR1 and CDR2 sequences are SNHLY and FYNNEI. The ends were cut back, 5 bases at V and 2 bases at J, with 16 bases in the middle. The DNA of the CDR3 is TGTGCCAGCAGTCACGAGAAGAATCCCCGCAATCAGCCCCAGCATTTT. The encoded protein is CASSHEKNPRNQPQHF.

This clone was picked up one time. The rearrangement links TRBV10-3 to TRBJ2-7; unclear D gene. Germline-derived CDR1 and CDR2 are ENHRY and SYGVKD. The CDR3 has 12 amino acids. V lost 2 bases and J 5 bases, leaving 7 bases between the germline ends. The CDR3 nucleotides are TGTGCCATCAGTGAGCACGCGAACGAGCAGTACTTC. Encoded protein: CAISEHANEQYF.

This clone was picked up one time. The V and J genes are TRBV5-1 and TRBJ2-3; the D is unclear. Germline CDR1 SGHRS, CDR2 YFSETQ. The CDR3 loop spans 14 amino acids. Trimming removed 0 bases at V and 2 bases at J, with 7 bases between. The CDR3 sequence is CASSLDAATDTQYF. In nucleotides, the CDR3 is TGCGCCAGCAGCTTGGACGCAGCCACAGATACGCAGTATTTT.

V gene TRBV18 combines with J gene TRBJ1-3, with D possibly matching TRBD1 (5 bases). V was shortened by 2 bases and J by 4 bases, with 12 bases between the two germline ends. CDR3 length: 15 amino acids. Germline CDR1 KGHSH, CDR2 LQKENI. CDR3 in amino acids: CASSPSTWDGNTIYF. CDR3 DNA sequence: TGTGCCAGCTCACCATCGACCTGGGACGGAAACACCATATATTTT.

This clone has only a few counts. CDR3 protein: CASSVALTSGGPTDTQYF. The DNA of the CDR3 is TGTGCCAGCAGCGTAGCTCTTACTAGCGGGGGTCCAACAGATACGCAGTATTTT. This chain connects TRBV9 to TRBJ2-3; 11 bases align to TRBD2. Germline assignment: CDR1 SGDLS and CDR2 YYNGEE. Unmatched junction bases numbered 9, after V lost 0 bases and J lost 3 bases. The CDR3 totals 18 residues.

This clone was observed at least ten times. Other DNA sequences in this specimen translate into the identical CDR3. V usage is TRBV7-2 and J usage is TRBJ2-1; TRBD2 aligns across 12 bases. The CDR3 contains 17 residues. V was clipped by 7 bases and J by 8 bases; unmatched bases: 15. Per germline, CDR1 SGHTA and CDR2 FQGNSA. CDR3 amino acids: CASTQRASGRAADEQFF. The CDR3 DNA reads as TGTGCCAGCACTCAGAGGGCTAGCGGGAGGGCCGCGGATGAGCAGTTCTTC. The entire variable domain, with the rest obtained from reference TRBV7-2 and TRBJ2-1, is as follows: GAGVSQSPSNKVTEKGKDVELRCDPISGHTALYWYRQSLGQGLEFLIYFQGNSAPDKSGLPSDRFSAERTGGSVSTLTIQRTQQEDSAVYLCASTQRASGRAADEQFFGPGTRLTVL.

This rearrangement joins TRBV5-1 to TRBJ1-1; 8 bases are shared with TRBD1. The junction had 12 bases not matched to a gene; V was cut back by 9 bases and J by 5 bases. The CDR3 length is 14 residues. Germline V CDR1 and CDR2: SGHRS, YFSETQ. The CDR3 region has the DNA TGCGCCATAACAGGGGGAGGTTTGGGGACTGAAGCTTTCTTT. Protein: CAITGGGLGTEAFF. Variable domain in full (rest from reference TRBV5-1 and TRBJ1-1): KAGVTQTPRYLIKTRGQQVTLSCSPISGHRSVSWYQQTPGQGLQFLFEYFSETQRNKGNFPGRFSGRQFSNSRSEMNVSTLELGDSALYLCAITGGGLGTEAFFGQGTRLTVV.

The V and J genes are TRBV4-3 and TRBJ2-5, with TRBD1 matching 7 bases. V shed 0 bases, J shed 4 bases, and the junction held 5 bases outside the gene matches. The CDR3 has 15 residues. Germline loops: CDR1 LGHNA, CDR2 YSLEER. CDR3 protein: CASSQDTGDGETQYF. CDR3 in DNA: TGCGCCAGCAGCCAAGATACAGGGGACGGAGAGACCCAGTACTTC.

This clone was seen a handful of times. The chain carries TRBV4-1 and TRBJ2-3; 12 bases are a match to TRBD1. The trim removed 3 bases at V and 2 bases at J, leaving 6 bases unmatched. This CDR3 has 17 residues. Germline CDR1 and CDR2: MGHRA and YSYEKL. CDR3: CASSHSGTGGATDTQYF. CDR3 DNA sequence: TGCGCCAGCAGCCATTCCGGGACAGGGGGCGCCACAGATACGCAGTATTTT.

J is TRBJ2-5 and V is TRBV29-1, with 7 nucleotides matching TRBD2. Germline trimming cut 7 bases from V and 3 bases from J; bases unmatched to any gene: 14. CDR1 is SQVTM and CDR2 is ANQGSEA in the germline V gene. This CDR3 comprises 15 residues. The CDR3 nucleotides read TGCAGCGGGAGACCGGGACTACCGACCAAAGAGACCCAGTACTTC. Encoded protein: CSGRPGLPTKETQYF.

This chain joins TRBV30 and TRBJ2-5; tentative D call: TRBD1 (6 bases). CDR1 and CDR2 (germline): GTSNPN, SVGIG (reference sequence). The ends were cut back, 2 bases at V and 5 bases at J, with 12 bases in the middle. CDR3 length: 13 amino acids. The CDR3 reads CAWSKGTWETQYF. CDR3 nucleotide sequence: TGTGCCTGGAGTAAAGGGACATGGGAGACCCAGTACTTC. The variable domain in full, with the rest retrieved from reference TRBV30 and TRBJ2-5, is SQTIHQWPATLVQPVGSPLSLECTVEGTSNPNLYWYRQAAGRGLQLLFYSVGIGQISSEVPQNLSASRPQDRQFILSSKKLLLSDSGFYLCAWSKGTWETQYFGPGTRLLVL.

Details on this clone: The sample holds other DNA sequences that translate to the same CDR3. The chain uses TRBV18 and TRBJ1-1, with D perhaps matching TRBD1 (5 bases). The CDR3 is 15 amino acids. The V and J ends lost 0 bases and 1 base respectively, with 9 bases between them. Germline-derived CDR1 and CDR2 are KGHSH and LQKENI. CDR3: CASSPPAGPNTEAFF. The CDR3 nucleotides read TGTGCCAGCTCACCACCGGCAGGGCCGAACACTGAAGCTTTCTTT.

The rearrangement links TRBV7-2 to TRBJ2-2, with no clear D. CDR1 and CDR2 from the germline V gene are SGHTA and FQGNSA. The CDR3 has 14 residues. V lost 1 base and J 4 bases, leaving 7 bases between the germline ends. The CDR3 DNA reads as TGTGCCAGCAGCTTAGTCCCCGTCACCGGGGAGCTGTTTTTT. It yields the protein CASSLVPVTGELFF. Full variable domain (outside the CDR3, taken from reference TRBV7-2 and TRBJ2-2): GAGVSQSPSNKVTEKGKDVELRCDPISGHTALYWYRQSLGQGLEFLIYFQGNSAPDKSGLPSDRFSAERTGGSVSTLTIQRTQQEDSAVYLCASSLVPVTGELFFGEGSRLTVL.

The chain has TRBV11-2 and TRBJ2-5; no firm D call. The length of the CDR3 is 13 residues. Germline CDR1 reads SGHAT; CDR2 reads FQNNGV. The V and J ends lost 2 bases and 5 bases respectively, with 9 bases between them. The CDR3 DNA sequence: TGTGCCAGCAGCTTAAGTTGGCGCGAGACCCAGTACTTC. Amino acids: CASSLSWRETQYF.

V is TRBV5-1 and J is TRBJ1-2, with D possibly TRBD1 on 6 matching bases. This CDR3 region has 15 residues. Germline CDR1 SGHRS, CDR2 YFSETQ. The ends were cut back, 1 base at V and 4 bases at J, with 14 bases in the middle. The CDR3 protein is CASSLIGGAAYGYTF. CDR3 nucleotide sequence: TGCGCCAGCAGCTTGATCGGGGGCGCGGCCTATGGCTACACCTTC. The full variable domain, in which reference TRBV5-1 and TRBJ1-2 provide the parts outside the CDR3, is KAGVTQTPRYLIKTRGQQVTLSCSPISGHRSVSWYQQTPGQGLQFLFEYFSETQRNKGNFPGRFSGRQFSNSRSEMNVSTLELGDSALYLCASSLIGGAAYGYTFGSGTRLTVV.

The V gene is TRBV23-1, the J gene TRBJ1-2; D is perhaps TRBD1 (5 bases). TRBV23-1 is an ORF, with its function uncertain. The germline V and J ends were trimmed by 0 bases and 8 bases, with 19 bases remaining between them. The CDR3 length is 16 residues. As DNA, the CDR3 is TGCGCCAGCAGTCAATCTCTACGGCAGGGAAGAGGAGGCTACACCTTC. This translates into CASSQSLRQGRGGYTF.

This clone was detected only a few times. The V call is TRBV4-1, the J call TRBJ1-3; no clear D gene. The V gene lost 0 bases and the J gene lost 4 bases, with 10 bases spanning the gap. The CDR3 is made up of 15 amino acids. Germline loops: CDR1 MGHRA, CDR2 YSYEKL. In DNA form, the CDR3 reads TGCGCCAGCAGCCAAGATCTCGGCAGGGGAAACACCATATATTTT. Its translation: CASSQDLGRGNTIYF.

The table lists this clone with a count of one. The chain links TRBV29-1 to TRBJ2-2; D call uncertain. This CDR3 contains 11 residues. V dropped 6 bases and J dropped 12 bases, with 14 bases sitting between them. Germline CDR1 reads SQVTM; CDR2 reads ANQGSEA. The CDR3 nucleotides are TGCAGCGTATCCGTAGGCGGCAAGCTGTTTTTT. Protein sequence: CSVSVGGKLFF.

V usage is TRBV6-6 and J usage is TRBJ1-2, with D possibly matching TRBD1 (6 bases). Germline V CDR1 and CDR2: MNHNY, SVGAGI (reference sequence). The CDR3 is made up of 13 amino acids. V lost 6 bases and J lost 5, with 13 bases in between. CDR3 nucleotides: TGTGCCAGCAGCCCCCAGGGACATTATGGCTACACCTTC. Translation: CASSPQGHYGYTF.

The J gene is TRBJ2-1, the V gene TRBV28, with TRBD1 matching 11 bases. CDR1 is MDHEN, CDR2 SYDVKM, per germline. CDR3 length equals 12 residues. CDR3 protein: CAGQGVGNEQFF. The CDR3 DNA sequence: TGTGCGGGACAGGGGGTAGGGAATGAGCAGTTCTTC.

J is TRBJ1-3 and V is TRBV5-6, with D possibly TRBD1 on 5 matching bases. This CDR3 comprises 14 residues. Germline values: CDR1 SGHDT, CDR2 YYEEEE. Deletions cut 5 bases from V and 2 bases from J, with 11 bases between. The CDR3 loop is CASRGWGTGNTIYF. The CDR3 bases are TGTGCCAGCAGGGGATGGGGGACTGGAAACACCATATATTTT.

Details on this clone: A much more abundant neighbour one base away suggests this may be a read error. The sample carries other DNA sequences with the same CDR3. This rearrangement joins TRBV18 to TRBJ2-7, with D unclear. CDR3 length: 12 amino acids. Trimming took off 3 bases at V and 2 bases at J, with 5 bases between the two ends. Germline V lookup: CDR1 KGHSH, CDR2 LQKENI. The CDR3 region is CASSPDPYEQYF. The CDR3 DNA reads TGTGCCAGCTCACCCGACCCCTACGAGCAGTACTTC.

This sequence joins TRBV19 and TRBJ2-3, with 13 bases fitting TRBD2. V shed 3 bases and J 3 bases; nucleotides not matched to a gene: 15. The germline V gene has CDR1 LNHDA and CDR2 SQIVND (reference sequence). This CDR3 has 20 residues. Here the CDR3 reads CASSIRGLKGLAGTTDTQYF. As DNA, the CDR3 is TGTGCCAGTAGTATTCGGGGATTAAAGGGACTAGCGGGGACGACAGATACGCAGTATTTT.

A single count supports this clone. The chain employs TRBV6-6 and TRBJ1-1, with D hard to call. Trimming took 11 bases from V and 6 from J, leaving 16 bases between them. Germline V lookup: CDR1 MNHNY, CDR2 SVGAGI (reference sequence). The CDR3 covers 12 residues. CDR3 bases: TGTGCCTCCAGATGGACCGAGGCTGAAGCTTTCTTT. This codes for CASRWTEAEAFF.

The chain has TRBV6-5 and TRBJ1-2; D remains ambiguous. Trimming removed 7 bases from V and 2 bases from J, with 14 bases in between. Germline V CDR1 and CDR2: MNHEY, SVGAGI. The CDR3 spans 14 residues. The CDR3 nucleotides read TGTGCCAGCAAGCGGTCAGCTGAGAACTATGGCTACACCTTC. It encodes CASKRSAENYGYTF.

This clone was seen only once. The chain uses TRBV9 and TRBJ2-3; TRBD2 agrees at 7 bases. Germline assignment: CDR1 SGDLS and CDR2 YYNGEE. J gave up 6 bases and V 2 bases, and 9 bases lay outside the gene matches. The CDR3 sequence is 15 residues long. CDR3 residues: CASSVASGARDTQYF. Here the CDR3 DNA reads TGTGCCAGCAGCGTCGCGAGCGGGGCCCGGGATACGCAGTATTTT.

CDR3 sequence: CASSLPGQGSNQPQHF. DNA of the CDR3: TGTGCCAGCAGTTTACCGGGGCAGGGAAGCAATCAGCCCCAGCATTTT. V and J are TRBV28 and TRBJ1-5; tentatively, D is TRBD1 (5 bases). Trimming removed 2 bases at V and 1 base at J, with 12 bases between. Germline V gives CDR1 MDHEN, CDR2 SYDVKM. This CDR3 spans 16 amino acids.

The chain recombines TRBV28 with TRBJ2-2, with 9 bases identical to TRBD2. The CDR3 has 16 residues. V shed 6 bases and J 7 bases; nucleotides not matched to a gene: 12. Looked up from germline, CDR1 is MDHEN and CDR2 is SYDVKM. The DNA for the CDR3 is TGTGCCAGCAGCCAGGGGACTAGCCTTCCGATCGGGGAGCTGTTTTTT. Protein: CASSQGTSLPIGELFF. Drawing the rest from reference TRBV28 and TRBJ2-2, the complete variable domain is DVKVTQSSRYLVKRTGEKVFLECVQDMDHENMFWYRQDPGLGLRLIYFSYDVKMKEKGDIPEGYSVSREKKERFSLILESASTNQTSMYLCASSQGTSLPIGELFFGEGSRLTVL.